The 13 T cell receptor beta chains below all came from one sample that was sequenced in a study of technical replicates of blood from a handful of donors. Method: immunoSEQ multiplex PCR; TCRdb's copy keeps in-frame clones and lacks some. The table shows approximately 82,000 clones, with 94% occurring only once. The specimen sequenced was T cells isolated from PBMCs. The receptors stem from a human donor in good health.

The chain employs TRBV5-8 and TRBJ2-7, with 8 bases aligning to TRBD2. Germline loops: CDR1 SGHTS, CDR2 YDEGEE. The CDR3 length is 16 residues. J was trimmed by 3 bases and V by 1 base; bases with no gene match: 9. The CDR3 DNA is TGTGCCAGCAGCTTGTACTTCGGGGGGGAAGGCTACGAGCAGTACTTC. Its protein product is CASSLYFGGEGYEQYF.

This clone appeared a single time. The chain employs TRBV6-4 and TRBJ2-2; 8 bases are a match to TRBD1. CDR1 is MRHNA and CDR2 is SNTAGT in the germline V gene. V was pared by 6 bases and J by 4 bases, with 10 bases of the junction left unmatched. The CDR3 spans 16 residues. DNA for the CDR3: TGTGCCAGCAGAAAAACGACAGGGGACCTCACCGGGGAGCTGTTTTTT. Protein: CASRKTTGDLTGELFF.

This clone was detected only once. The chain uses TRBV4-1 and TRBJ1-1; 8 nucleotides line up with TRBD1. There are 15 residues in the CDR3. The germline gives CDR1 MGHRA, CDR2 YSYEKL. V gave up 3 bases and J gave up 5 bases; unmatched junction bases: 8. The CDR3 DNA reads TGCGCCAGCAGCCATGCTCAGGGGGCTTGGACTGAAGCTTTCTTT. This encodes CASSHAQGAWTEAFF.

The chain couples TRBV28 to TRBJ2-7, with a tentative D call TRBD2 (6 bases). Germline loops: CDR1 MDHEN, CDR2 SYDVKM. The germline V and J ends were trimmed by 7 bases and 7 bases, with 20 bases remaining between them. CDR3 length: 14 residues. The CDR3 region is CASNGGKFSGEQYF. CDR3 nucleotides: TGTGCCAGCAACGGCGGGAAGTTTTCGGGGGAGCAGTACTTC.

This rearrangement joins TRBV27 to TRBJ2-1; 10 positions agree with TRBD2. V lost 8 bases to trimming and J lost 3 bases; unmatched junction nucleotides: 16. The CDR3 spans 18 residues. CDR1 is MNHEY, CDR2 SMNVEV, per germline (reference sequence). The CDR3 DNA sequence: TGTGCCAGCGGCCGGTCAGGTCTAGCGGGAGCCCTCTACAATGAGCAGTTCTTC. Protein sequence: CASGRSGLAGALYNEQFF.

The chain combines TRBV6-1 with TRBJ1-5; D might be TRBD1 (5 bases). This CDR3 region has 17 residues. The V end was cut by 4 bases, the J end by 5 bases, with 21 bases between. Germline values: CDR1 MNHNS, CDR2 SASEGT. The CDR3 DNA follows: TGTGCCAGCAGTGGGGGGGAGGGTTCGGGTGTTGATCAGCCCCAGCATTTT. Its translation is CASSGGEGSGVDQPQHF.

The CDR3 loop is CASSWTGAGGELFF. The CDR3 DNA reads TGCGCCAGCAGCTGGACAGGGGCGGGCGGGGAGCTGTTTTTT. The rearrangement links TRBV5-1 to TRBJ2-2, with 9 positions matching TRBD1. From germline, CDR1 is SGHRS and CDR2 YFSETQ. The CDR3 loop spans 14 amino acids. Losses at the gene ends were 3 bases for V and 7 bases for J; bases not matched to a gene: 4.

CDR3 protein: CASSPQGSGNTIYF. The CDR3 coding sequence is TGTGCCAGCAGCCCGCAGGGAAGTGGAAACACCATATATTTT. This chain uses TRBV2 with TRBJ1-3; a weak D match, TRBD1 (5 bases). The length of the CDR3 is 14 residues. Trimming stripped 6 bases from V and 3 bases from J, with 12 bases between. CDR1 is SNHLY and CDR2 is FYNNEI in the germline V gene.

The gene calls are TRBV28 and TRBJ2-7; D possibly corresponds to TRBD2 (7 bases). The V end was cut by 2 bases, the J end by 0 bases, with 20 bases between. Germline V CDR1 and CDR2: MDHEN, SYDVKM. This CDR3 spans 18 amino acids. The CDR3 nucleotides are TGTGCCAGCAGTTTACGGTTGTGGGGGGGCGGCGTCTCCTACGAGCAGTACTTC. Translating gives CASSLRLWGGGVSYEQYF.

The rearrangement links TRBV28 to TRBJ2-3; 12 bases match TRBD2. Per the germline V gene, CDR1 is MDHEN and CDR2 is SYDVKM. The CDR3 runs 17 residues. With 3 bases clipped from V and 5 bases from J, the junction kept 9 bases outside the gene matches. The CDR3 is CASSFWASGRAEDTQYF. For the CDR3, the DNA is TGTGCCAGCAGTTTCTGGGCTAGCGGGAGGGCCGAAGATACGCAGTATTTT.

The chain employs TRBV9 and TRBJ1-1, with TRBD1 matching over 8 bases. The CDR3 totals 16 residues. The V gene's germline CDR1 is SGDLS and CDR2 YYNGEE. The ends lost 4 bases at V and 1 base at J; junction bases unmatched: 9. CDR3 sequence: CASSSLDRAWNTEAFF. The CDR3 DNA follows: TGTGCCAGCAGCTCCCTGGACAGGGCCTGGAACACTGAAGCTTTCTTT.

This chain joins TRBV7-9 and TRBJ2-1; D not resolved. V was clipped by 5 bases and J by 10 bases, with 9 bases between them. This CDR3 has 11 amino acids. The V gene's germline CDR1 is SEHNR and CDR2 FQNEAQ (reference sequence). DNA for the CDR3: TGTGCCAGCAGCCCAAATAGCGAGCAGTTCTTC. Protein product: CASSPNSEQFF.

The V and J genes are TRBV29-1 and TRBJ2-2; tentative D call: TRBD2 (5 bases). The CDR3 totals 12 residues. CDR1 SQVTM and CDR2 ANQGSEA come from the germline V gene. V was clipped by 4 bases and J by 4 bases, with 7 bases between them. The CDR3 bases are TGCAGCGTTGGGCTAGCCACCGGGGAGCTGTTTTTT. Its protein is CSVGLATGELFF.